A single sample gave rise to the 30 T cell receptor beta chains below, sequenced in a study of cytomegalovirus exposure and HLA in healthy donors. Both 60 Vbeta primers and 13 Jbeta primers went into the PCR. Sequenced by immunoSEQ multiplex PCR; TCRdb stores in-frame clones only, minus some. The data contain 95,000 to 150,000 clones, roughly 80% of them seen just once; the ten biggest clones take up 2.1%. Sequenced sample: PBMCs. The receptors come from a young man in good health and CMV-seronegative.

This clone appeared once. The chain uses TRBV5-8 and TRBJ2-5; 16 bases are shared with TRBD2. This CDR3 has 18 amino acids. J gave up 2 bases and V 3 bases, and 7 bases lay outside the gene matches. The germline V gene has CDR1 SGHTS and CDR2 YDEGEE. CDR3 region: CASSSGLAGGHQQETQYF. The CDR3 DNA sequence: TGTGCCAGCAGCTCGGGACTAGCGGGGGGGCATCAACAAGAGACCCAGTACTTC.

The chain employs TRBV27 and TRBJ1-2; a weak D match, TRBD1 (5 bases). The germline V gene encodes CDR1 MNHEY and CDR2 SMNVEV (reference sequence). The CDR3 loop spans 13 amino acids. Trimming left V 2 bases short and J 4 bases short, with 8 bases between. CDR3 loop: CASSLDSLYGYTF. The CDR3 nucleotides read TGTGCCAGCAGTTTAGACAGCCTCTATGGCTACACCTTC.

The gene calls are TRBV5-1 and TRBJ2-5, with TRBD1 matching over 8 bases. Trimming removed 2 bases from V and 6 bases from J; junction bases left unmatched: 9. From germline, CDR1 is SGHRS and CDR2 YFSETQ. This CDR3 contains 15 residues. The CDR3 bases are TGCGCCAGCAGCTTACGGACAGGGAGCACAAAGACCCAGTACTTC. Its translation: CASSLRTGSTKTQYF. Complete variable domain (other parts from reference TRBV5-1 and TRBJ2-5): KAGVTQTPRYLIKTRGQQVTLSCSPISGHRSVSWYQQTPGQGLQFLFEYFSETQRNKGNFPGRFSGRQFSNSRSEMNVSTLELGDSALYLCASSLRTGSTKTQYFGPGTRLLVL.

The chain combines TRBV15 with TRBJ2-3, with 10 bases identical to TRBD2. Germline CDR1 and CDR2: LNHNV and YYDKDF (reference sequence). CDR3 size: 20 residues. Losses at the gene ends were 0 bases for V and 2 bases for J; bases not matched to a gene: 14. CDR3 sequence reads: CATSRDSGSGGFRPTDTQYF. CDR3 DNA: TGTGCCACCAGCAGAGATTCGGGTAGCGGGGGGTTCCGCCCCACAGATACGCAGTATTTT.

The V gene is TRBV7-9, the J gene TRBJ1-5; maybe TRBD1 (5 bases). The germline V gene encodes CDR1 SEHNR and CDR2 FQNEAQ (reference sequence). Trimming removed 4 bases at V and 7 bases at J, with 14 bases between. CDR3 length equals 14 residues. The CDR3 bases are TGTGCCAGCAGCTCCAAAGGGGCCGGACAGCCCCAGCATTTT. It codes for CASSSKGAGQPQHF.

J is TRBJ2-7 and V is TRBV7-2; 10 nucleotides align to TRBD2. Germline V CDR1 and CDR2: SGHTA, FQGNSA. The V gene end was trimmed by 4 bases and the J gene end by 0 bases; junction bases not matched to a gene: 3. The CDR3 runs 15 residues. In nucleotides, the CDR3 is TGTGCCAGCAGCTCCTGGACTAGCGGCTCCTACGAGCAGTACTTC. This encodes CASSSWTSGSYEQYF. Full variable domain (remainder filled in from reference TRBV7-2 and TRBJ2-7): GAGVSQSPSNKVTEKGKDVELRCDPISGHTALYWYRQSLGQGLEFLIYFQGNSAPDKSGLPSDRFSAERTGGSVSTLTIQRTQQEDSAVYLCASSSWTSGSYEQYFGPGTRLTVT.

The rearrangement links TRBV5-1 to TRBJ2-3; 7 bases fit TRBD1. The CDR3 runs to 16 residues. The germline V gene has CDR1 SGHRS and CDR2 YFSETQ. J lost 5 bases, V lost 3 bases, and 12 bases had no gene match. CDR3 sequence (DNA): TGCGCCAGCAGCTCCAGACAGGGCCAGCGCGGAGATACGCAGTATTTT. Protein product: CASSSRQGQRGDTQYF.

The chain has TRBV10-3 and TRBJ1-1; TRBD1 aligns across 11 bases. CDR3 length equals 13 residues. V was pared by 7 bases and J by 8 bases, with 6 bases of the junction left unmatched. Germline values: CDR1 ENHRY, CDR2 SYGVKD. CDR3 residues: CAIKGQGEGEAFF. Here the CDR3 DNA reads TGTGCCATCAAGGGACAGGGGGAAGGGGAAGCTTTCTTT.

The chain uses TRBV2 and TRBJ2-1, with TRBD2 matching over 12 bases. V was pared by 6 bases and J by 9 bases, with 9 bases of the junction left unmatched. The CDR3 is 15 residues long. The V gene's germline CDR1 is SNHLY and CDR2 FYNNEI. The CDR3 sequence: CASSPLAGGLGEQFF. CDR3 DNA: TGTGCCAGCAGCCCCCTAGCGGGGGGGCTCGGTGAGCAGTTCTTC.

The chain couples TRBV5-1 to TRBJ2-1, with TRBD2 as a possible D gene (6 bases). The CDR3 covers 13 residues. Germline loops: CDR1 SGHRS, CDR2 YFSETQ. The V end was cut by 3 bases, the J end by 7 bases, with 11 bases between. CDR3 region: CASSYLEGNEQFF. The CDR3 DNA follows: TGCGCCAGCAGCTACCTGGAGGGGAATGAGCAGTTCTTC.

The CDR3 reads CAISAPGLVSDTQYF. The CDR3 DNA is TGTGCCATCAGTGCCCCGGGACTAGTTTCAGATACGCAGTATTTT. This rearrangement joins TRBV10-3 to TRBJ2-3, with 8 bases identical to TRBD2. CDR1 ENHRY and CDR2 SYGVKD come from the germline V gene. The CDR3 runs 15 residues. V shed 4 bases, J shed 4 bases, and the junction held 7 bases outside the gene matches.

This chain links TRBV6-1 with TRBJ1-1; D not certain. The CDR3 runs 15 residues. Per germline, CDR1 MNHNS and CDR2 SASEGT. V was cut by 2 bases and J by 1 base, with 11 bases left in between. CDR3 sequence reads: CASSEFIRSNTEAFF. The CDR3 DNA follows: TGTGCCAGCAGTGAATTTATCCGGTCGAACACTGAAGCTTTCTTT.

This clone appeared a few times. The DNA of the CDR3 is TGTGCCAGCAGCCCACCCTCAGGGACTTTCCCATACGAGCAGTACTTC. This encodes CASSPPSGTFPYEQYF. The chain employs TRBV28 and TRBJ2-7, with D possibly TRBD2 on 6 matching bases. Trimming stripped 6 bases from V and 4 bases from J, with 22 bases between. Germline lookup yields CDR1 MDHEN and CDR2 SYDVKM. The CDR3 has 16 residues.

V is TRBV28 and J is TRBJ1-5; D is perhaps TRBD1 (5 bases). V dropped 7 bases and J dropped 3 bases, with 13 bases sitting between them. Germline V lookup: CDR1 MDHEN, CDR2 SYDVKM. The CDR3 length is 14 residues. CDR3 residues: CASTLTEPNQPQHF. In nucleotides, the CDR3 is TGTGCCAGCACCCTGACAGAGCCCAATCAGCCCCAGCATTTT. Full variable domain (rest looked up from reference TRBV28 and TRBJ1-5): DVKVTQSSRYLVKRTGEKVFLECVQDMDHENMFWYRQDPGLGLRLIYFSYDVKMKEKGDIPEGYSVSREKKERFSLILESASTNQTSMYLCASTLTEPNQPQHFGDGTRLSIL.

This chain links TRBV10-3 with TRBJ1-1; tentatively, D is TRBD1 (5 bases). The V gene lost 3 bases and the J gene lost 0 bases, with 8 bases spanning the gap. Germline lookup yields CDR1 ENHRY and CDR2 SYGVKD. The CDR3 is made up of 14 amino acids. CDR3 coding DNA: TGTGCCATCAGTGAATCAGGGCTGAACACTGAAGCTTTCTTT. Amino acid sequence: CAISESGLNTEAFF.

The V gene is TRBV7-9, the J gene TRBJ2-7; TRBD2 might be the D (6 bases). Per germline, CDR1 SEHNR and CDR2 FQNEAQ (reference sequence). V was pared by 1 base and J by 4 bases, with 20 bases between. The CDR3 contains 17 residues. The CDR3 sequence is CASSLDGGAPRGYEQYF. CDR3 bases: TGTGCCAGCAGCTTAGATGGAGGCGCCCCTCGGGGGTACGAGCAGTACTTC.

The chain is built from TRBV2 and TRBJ2-7; 10 nucleotides line up with TRBD1. The CDR3 runs 13 residues. Germline V gene lookup returns CDR1 SNHLY and CDR2 FYNNEI. J was trimmed by 6 bases and V by 5 bases; bases with no gene match: 4. CDR3 loop: CASSRDRGREQYF. Here the CDR3 DNA reads TGTGCCAGCAGTCGGGACAGGGGCCGCGAGCAGTACTTC.

About this clone itself: The same CDR3 arises from other DNA sequences in this sample as well. The chain links TRBV4-3 to TRBJ1-2; 7 nucleotides line up with TRBD1. V shed 0 bases, J shed 3 bases, and the junction held 1 base outside the gene matches. Germline-derived CDR1 and CDR2 are LGHNA and YSLEER. This CDR3 has 14 amino acids. The CDR3 DNA reads as TGCGCCAGCAGCCAAGACAGGGGGGACTATGGCTACACCTTC. Translating gives CASSQDRGDYGYTF.

The chain links TRBV2 to TRBJ1-6; TRBD1 aligns across 7 bases. The trim removed 1 base at V and 10 bases at J, leaving 7 bases unmatched. Germline CDR1 is SNHLY and CDR2 is FYNNEI. This CDR3 is 15 amino acids long. This CDR3 is CASSEVAGGKSPLHF. The CDR3 region has the DNA TGTGCCAGCAGTGAAGTGGCAGGGGGAAAGTCACCCCTCCACTTT.

This chain joins TRBV7-8 and TRBJ2-3; tentatively, D is TRBD1 (5 bases). In germline, CDR1 is SGHVS, CDR2 FQNEAQ. V lost 1 base to trimming and J lost 6 bases, with 14 bases between them. This CDR3 has 15 residues. DNA of the CDR3: TGTGCCAGCAGCTTAGGAGAGATCAGGGCGGATACGCAGTATTTT. Translation gives CASSLGEIRADTQYF.

This chain joins TRBV14 and TRBJ1-6, with TRBD1 matching 7 bases. V trimming: 4 bases; J trimming: 0 bases; junction bases outside the gene matches: 6. CDR1 SGHDN and CDR2 FVKESK come from the germline V gene. CDR3 size: 17 residues. The CDR3 sequence: CASSPGQRSSYNSPLHF. The CDR3 bases are TGTGCCAGCAGCCCGGGACAGCGAAGCTCCTATAATTCACCCCTCCACTTT.

The chain is built from TRBV7-6 and TRBJ2-5; 16 positions agree with TRBD2. The junction had 7 bases not matched to a gene; V was cut back by 5 bases and J by 1 base. The CDR3 totals 18 residues. From germline, CDR1 is SGHVS and CDR2 FNYEAQ. The chain's CDR3 is CASSAGLAGGPIQETQYF. The CDR3 DNA sequence: TGTGCCAGCAGCGCGGGACTAGCGGGGGGGCCGATCCAAGAGACCCAGTACTTC. The full variable domain, with the rest looked up from reference TRBV7-6 and TRBJ2-5, is GAGVSQSPRYKVTKRGQDVALRCDPISGHVSLYWYRQALGQGPEFLTYFNYEAQQDKSGLPNDRFSAERPEGSISTLTIQRTEQRDSAMYRCASSAGLAGGPIQETQYFGPGTRLLVL.

The V call is TRBV30, the J call TRBJ1-2; a weak D match, TRBD1 (6 bases). The length of the CDR3 is 13 residues. Between the trimmed V and J ends, which lost 0 bases and 3 bases, there was a span of 8 bases. The germline gives CDR1 GTSNPN, CDR2 SVGIG (reference sequence). For the CDR3, the DNA is TGTGCCTGGAGTGTGTCAGGGGACTATGGCTACACCTTC. The encoded protein is CAWSVSGDYGYTF.

The CDR3 loop reads CASSLNRGKETQYF. In nucleotides, the CDR3 is TGTGCCAGCAGCTTGAACAGGGGGAAGGAGACCCAGTACTTC. This chain joins TRBV5-4 and TRBJ2-5; 8 bases are shared with TRBD1. CDR3 size: 14 residues. Germline V lookup: CDR1 SGHNT, CDR2 YYREEE (reference sequence). V shed 1 base and J 5 bases; nucleotides not matched to a gene: 4.

The chain carries TRBV11-2 and TRBJ2-3, with 13 nucleotides matching TRBD2. The V gene end was trimmed by 5 bases and the J gene end by 7 bases; junction bases not matched to a gene: 9. The germline gives CDR1 SGHAT, CDR2 FQNNGV. This CDR3 has 16 residues. Written as DNA, the CDR3 is TGTGCCAGCAGCGGGACTAGCGGGGCCAGGCGAAATACGCAGTATTTT. This gives the protein CASSGTSGARRNTQYF.

This CDR3 reads CSVVPGLAGGDTQYF. In DNA form, the CDR3 reads TGCAGCGTAGTTCCGGGACTAGCGGGGGGAGATACGCAGTATTTT. The gene calls are TRBV29-1 and TRBJ2-3; 15 nucleotides align to TRBD2. The length of the CDR3 is 15 residues. CDR1 and CDR2 (germline): SQVTM, ANQGSEA. V was clipped by 6 bases and J by 5 bases; unmatched bases: 6.

V gene TRBV5-4 combines with J gene TRBJ2-1; D perhaps matches TRBD2 (7 bases). The CDR3 has 15 amino acids. Trimming took off 0 bases at V and 10 bases at J, with 17 bases between the two ends. Germline CDR1 is SGHNT and CDR2 is YYREEE (reference sequence). For the CDR3, the DNA is TGTGCCAGCAGCTTGGCGGGGGGCCGAGTAGAAGAGCAGTTCTTC. Translation gives CASSLAGGRVEEQFF.

CDR3 DNA sequence: TGTGCCAGCAGCTTAGGTAGGGGGGGCACTGAAGCTTTCTTT. Protein: CASSLGRGGTEAFF. This sequence joins TRBV7-6 and TRBJ1-1; a weak D match, TRBD1 (6 bases). This CDR3 is built from 14 residues. The V end was cut by 1 base, the J end by 4 bases, with 10 bases between. The germline gives CDR1 SGHVS, CDR2 FNYEAQ.

The chain joins TRBV7-2 to TRBJ2-1; 12 bases fit TRBD2. The J segment lost 4 bases and the V segment lost 8 bases, leaving 9 bases of the junction unmatched. The germline gives CDR1 SGHTA, CDR2 FQGNSA. The CDR3 totals 16 residues. In nucleotides, the CDR3 is TGTGCCAGCCTACAACTAGCGGGAGGATTATACAATGAGCAGTTCTTC. Its translation is CASLQLAGGLYNEQFF.

This chain uses TRBV4-3 with TRBJ1-1; TRBD1 matches 8 bases. The CDR3 length is 17 residues. From germline, CDR1 is LGHNA and CDR2 YSLEER. V shed 0 bases and J 0 bases; nucleotides not matched to a gene: 6. CDR3 bases: TGCGCCAGCAGCCAAGAACGGACAGGGCTTTTGAACACTGAAGCTTTCTTT. It yields the protein CASSQERTGLLNTEAFF.